Listed below are T cell receptor beta chains from one sample, sequenced in a study of regulatory T cells in long-lasting Graves disease. TCRdb fed the multiplex PCR reads into MiXCR, producing one record per CDR3 protein. The sample shows a few hundred thousand distinct CDR3 sequences, roughly 12% of them seen only once. The sample was also reused in another study, on T cells in Graves' hyperthyroidism and ophthalmopathy.

The material sequenced was peripheral blood mononuclear cells (PBMCs), taken at new diagnosis, from a patient treated with antithyroid drugs. These receptors were obtained from a man in his thirties or forties with Graves disease. The CDR3 runs from the conserved cysteine through the conserved F or W. A D gene is named only where the DNA matches it firmly. The listing skips clone size in some rows; elsewhere it reads once, few, many or a size class.

j_call: TRBJ1-4; v_call: TRBV4-1; cdr3_length: 16; d_call: -; clone_size: -; cdr3_nt: TGCGCCAGCAGCCGCCGAAACTGGGACTTTGGGGAAAAACTGTTTTTT; cdr3_aa: CASSRRNWDFGEKLFF
j_call: TRBJ2-5; v_call: TRBV20-1; cdr3_length: 14; d_call: TRBD2; clone_size: few; cdr3_nt: TGCAGTGCTAGTTATAGCGGGAGTCAGGAGACCCAGTACTTC; cdr3_aa: CSASYSGSQETQYF
j_call: TRBJ2-3; v_call: TRBV24-1; cdr3_length: 16; d_call: -; clone_size: many; cdr3_nt: TGTGCCACCACCCCCCCGGACTGGCCTAGCACAGATACGCAGTATTTT; cdr3_aa: CATTPPDWPSTDTQYF
j_call: TRBJ2-7; v_call: TRBV20-1; cdr3_length: 14; d_call: -; clone_size: -; cdr3_nt: TGCAGTGCTAGAGTATCGTCCAGGGGCTACGAGCAGTACTTC; cdr3_aa: CSARVSSRGYEQYF
j_call: TRBJ2-5; v_call: TRBV5-1; cdr3_length: 14; d_call: TRBD2; clone_size: few; cdr3_nt: TGCGCCAGCAGCTTGACCTTCGGGAGGGAGACCCAGTACTTC; cdr3_aa: CASSLTFGRETQYF
j_call: TRBJ2-7; v_call: TRBV2; cdr3_length: 13; d_call: -; clone_size: many; cdr3_nt: TGTGCCAGCAGCAGCTCAACCTCCTACGAGCAGTACTTC; cdr3_aa: CASSSSTSYEQYF
j_call: TRBJ2-7; v_call: TRBV7-2; cdr3_length: 15; d_call: -; clone_size: -; cdr3_nt: TGTGCCAGCAGCTTAGGGGCTAGCAGTGGCTACGAGCAGTACTTC; cdr3_aa: CASSLGASSGYEQYF
j_call: TRBJ1-1; v_call: TRBV7-9; cdr3_length: 16; d_call: -; clone_size: many; cdr3_nt: TGTGCCAGCAGCTTACTCTCCGGCCGCCGGAACACTGAAGCTTTCTTT; cdr3_aa: CASSLLSGRRNTEAFF
j_call: TRBJ2-7; v_call: TRBV2; cdr3_length: 19; d_call: TRBD2; clone_size: many; cdr3_nt: TGTGCCAGCAGTCAGCCCCAAGGACTAGCGGGAGGCCCGGGCTACGAGCAGTACTTC; cdr3_aa: CASSQPQGLAGGPGYEQYF
j_call: TRBJ2-5; v_call: TRBV6-2/TRBV6-3; cdr3_length: 13; d_call: -; clone_size: many; cdr3_nt: TGTGCCAGCAGGGCCATCTTAATGGAGACCCAGTACTTC; cdr3_aa: CASRAILMETQYF
j_call: TRBJ1-2; v_call: TRBV30; cdr3_length: 11; d_call: -; clone_size: many; cdr3_nt: TGTGCCTGGAGTCTCGACAGAGGCTACACCTTC; cdr3_aa: CAWSLDRGYTF
j_call: TRBJ2-1; v_call: TRBV19; cdr3_length: 13; d_call: -; clone_size: -; cdr3_nt: TGTGCCAGTAGTATAGCGGGTCGGACTCGGCAGTTCTTC; cdr3_aa: CASSIAGRTRQFF
j_call: TRBJ1-3; v_call: TRBV4-1; cdr3_length: 15; d_call: -; clone_size: -; cdr3_nt: TGCGCCAGCAGCCAAGTACAGAACTCTGGAAACACCATATATTTT; cdr3_aa: CASSQVQNSGNTIYF
j_call: TRBJ1-1; v_call: TRBV10-3; cdr3_length: 14; d_call: TRBD1; clone_size: -; cdr3_nt: TGTGCCATCTCAGGGACTGGCGGACAGGCTGCAGCTTTCTTT; cdr3_aa: CAISGTGGQAAAFF
j_call: TRBJ2-7; v_call: TRBV4-1; cdr3_length: 15; d_call: TRBD1; clone_size: -; cdr3_nt: TGCGCCAGCAGCCAACCTGACAGGGGGAAATACGAGCAGTACTTC; cdr3_aa: CASSQPDRGKYEQYF
j_call: TRBJ2-7; v_call: TRBV11-2; cdr3_length: 15; d_call: -; clone_size: many; cdr3_nt: TGTGCCAGCAACAGTCGACACAGGCCAACCTACGAGCAGTACTTC; cdr3_aa: CASNSRHRPTYEQYF
j_call: TRBJ1-2; v_call: TRBV30; cdr3_length: 15; d_call: TRBD1; clone_size: few; cdr3_nt: TGTGCCGGATATACCGGGACAGGGGGCATCTATGGCTACACCTTC; cdr3_aa: CAGYTGTGGIYGYTF
j_call: TRBJ2-4; v_call: TRBV6-6; cdr3_length: 17; d_call: TRBD2; clone_size: many; cdr3_nt: TGTGCCAGCAGTTACTCGATTCTAGCGGCCTCCAAAAACATTCAGTACTTC; cdr3_aa: CASSYSILAASKNIQYF
j_call: TRBJ2-1; v_call: TRBV27; cdr3_length: 16; d_call: TRBD2; clone_size: many; cdr3_nt: TGTGCCAGCAGCTGGATTGGGACTAGCGGGAGTGATGAGCAGTTCTTC; cdr3_aa: CASSWIGTSGSDEQFF
j_call: TRBJ1-3; v_call: TRBV29-1; cdr3_length: 14; d_call: -; clone_size: many; cdr3_nt: TGCAGCGTTGAAGATTCGGGCCCTGGAAACACCATATATTTT; cdr3_aa: CSVEDSGPGNTIYF
j_call: TRBJ2-1; v_call: TRBV10-3; cdr3_length: 13; d_call: -; clone_size: many; cdr3_nt: TGTGCCATCAGTGGGACCCAGGACCATGAGCAGTTCTTC; cdr3_aa: CAISGTQDHEQFF
j_call: TRBJ2-1; v_call: TRBV5-1; cdr3_length: 15; d_call: TRBD2; clone_size: many; cdr3_nt: TGCGCCAGCAGCCAGACTAGCGGGATCGACAATGAGCAGTTCTTC; cdr3_aa: CASSQTSGIDNEQFF
j_call: TRBJ2-6; v_call: TRBV5-1; cdr3_length: 15; d_call: -; clone_size: few; cdr3_nt: TGCGCCAGCAGCTTGGCAGTCCCTGGGGCCAACGTCCTGACTTTC; cdr3_aa: CASSLAVPGANVLTF
j_call: TRBJ2-1; v_call: TRBV12-3/TRBV12-4; cdr3_length: 15; d_call: TRBD1; clone_size: -; cdr3_nt: TGTGCCAGCAGCTCGGACAGGGGTCTCAACAATGAGCAGTTCTTC; cdr3_aa: CASSSDRGLNNEQFF
j_call: TRBJ1-5; v_call: TRBV12-3/TRBV12-4; cdr3_length: 15; d_call: -; clone_size: many; cdr3_nt: TGTGCCAGCAGTTTAGTGGCGAGGGACAATCAGCCCCAGCATTTT; cdr3_aa: CASSLVARDNQPQHF
j_call: TRBJ2-5; v_call: TRBV7-2; cdr3_length: 15; d_call: TRBD2; clone_size: few; cdr3_nt: TGTGCCAGCAGCACAAGACTAGCGGTACAAGAGACCCAGTACTTC; cdr3_aa: CASSTRLAVQETQYF
j_call: TRBJ2-5; v_call: TRBV18; cdr3_length: 15; d_call: TRBD2; clone_size: few; cdr3_nt: TGTGCCAGCTCACTGACTAGCGGGGACCTTGGGACCCAGTACTTC; cdr3_aa: CASSLTSGDLGTQYF
j_call: TRBJ1-1; v_call: TRBV29-1; cdr3_length: 13; d_call: -; clone_size: many; cdr3_nt: TGCAGCGCCAGGACAGTCCGTGACACTGAAGCTTTCTTT; cdr3_aa: CSARTVRDTEAFF
j_call: TRBJ1-6; v_call: TRBV19; cdr3_length: 14; d_call: TRBD1; clone_size: -; cdr3_nt: TGTGCCAGTAGGATGGACAGGGGGCTTTCACCCCTCCACTTT; cdr3_aa: CASRMDRGLSPLHF
j_call: TRBJ2-7; v_call: TRBV29-1; cdr3_length: 12; d_call: TRBD1; clone_size: many; cdr3_nt: TGCAGCGTTGCGGGACAGCCTTACGAGCAGTACTTC; cdr3_aa: CSVAGQPYEQYF
j_call: TRBJ2-3; v_call: TRBV20-1; cdr3_length: 15; d_call: -; clone_size: many; cdr3_nt: TGCAGTGCTCAGGGGGGGCTCAAAGCCTCAGATACGCAGTATTTT; cdr3_aa: CSAQGGLKASDTQYF
j_call: TRBJ2-2; v_call: TRBV7-9; cdr3_length: 13; d_call: -; clone_size: many; cdr3_nt: TGTGCCAGTGAAATCGACGGGCCCGGGGAGCTGTTTTTT; cdr3_aa: CASEIDGPGELFF
j_call: TRBJ2-1; v_call: TRBV30; cdr3_length: 12; d_call: -; clone_size: -; cdr3_nt: TGTGCCTGGACACTTTTTTACAATGAGCAGTTCTTC; cdr3_aa: CAWTLFYNEQFF
j_call: TRBJ2-1; v_call: TRBV6-2/TRBV6-3; cdr3_length: 16; d_call: -; clone_size: -; cdr3_nt: TGTGCCAGCAGTTACGGTTGGGGCGGGAATCTCGGTGAGCAGTTCTTC; cdr3_aa: CASSYGWGGNLGEQFF
j_call: TRBJ2-7; v_call: TRBV27; cdr3_length: 13; d_call: -; clone_size: many; cdr3_nt: TGTGCCAGCAATTCCGGGATTGGCTACGAGCAGTACTTC; cdr3_aa: CASNSGIGYEQYF
j_call: TRBJ1-2; v_call: TRBV27; cdr3_length: 13; d_call: -; clone_size: many; cdr3_nt: TGTGCCAGCAGTTTTAAAGGGGAATATGGCTACACCTTC; cdr3_aa: CASSFKGEYGYTF
j_call: TRBJ2-1; v_call: TRBV7-9; cdr3_length: 13; d_call: -; clone_size: many; cdr3_nt: TGTGCCAGCAGCCCGCCTCAGGGGACTGAGCAGTTCTTC; cdr3_aa: CASSPPQGTEQFF
j_call: TRBJ2-1; v_call: TRBV12-3/TRBV12-4; cdr3_length: 16; d_call: -; clone_size: many; cdr3_nt: TGTGCCAGCAGTTTATTTCCGGGACGAGTAAGAGGGGAACAGTTCTTC; cdr3_aa: CASSLFPGRVRGEQFF
j_call: TRBJ2-1; v_call: TRBV6-1; cdr3_length: 16; d_call: TRBD2; clone_size: many; cdr3_nt: TGTGCCAGCAGTGAAGTCGAGCGGGAGTTTGGAAATGAGCAGTTCTTC; cdr3_aa: CASSEVEREFGNEQFF
j_call: TRBJ2-3; v_call: TRBV6-1; cdr3_length: 11; d_call: -; clone_size: few; cdr3_nt: TGTGCCAGCGAAACGGCTGATACGCAGTATTTT; cdr3_aa: CASETADTQYF
j_call: TRBJ2-2; v_call: TRBV7-6; cdr3_length: 15; d_call: -; clone_size: -; cdr3_nt: TGTGCCAGCAGCGACAGAGACTATGTGACCGGGGAGCTGTTTTTT; cdr3_aa: CASSDRDYVTGELFF
j_call: TRBJ2-4; v_call: TRBV2; cdr3_length: 15; d_call: -; clone_size: -; cdr3_nt: TGTGCCAGCAGCCCCCGGGCCGACCCCAAAAACATTCAGTACTTC; cdr3_aa: CASSPRADPKNIQYF
j_call: TRBJ1-1; v_call: TRBV18; cdr3_length: 16; d_call: -; clone_size: few; cdr3_nt: TGTGCCAGCTCACCGATCCTACAGAGGAAGAACACTGAAGCTTTCTTT; cdr3_aa: CASSPILQRKNTEAFF
j_call: TRBJ2-7; v_call: TRBV12-3/TRBV12-4; cdr3_length: 14; d_call: TRBD2; clone_size: many; cdr3_nt: TGTGCCAGCAGTCCAGTCGGGGGGGTATACGAGCAGTACTTC; cdr3_aa: CASSPVGGVYEQYF
j_call: TRBJ2-1; v_call: TRBV12-3/TRBV12-4; cdr3_length: 16; d_call: TRBD2; clone_size: -; cdr3_nt: TGTGCCAGCAGTCCCCGGACTAGCGCCTCCTACAATGAGCAGTTCTTC; cdr3_aa: CASSPRTSASYNEQFF
j_call: TRBJ2-5; v_call: TRBV6-2/TRBV6-3; cdr3_length: 13; d_call: -; clone_size: many; cdr3_nt: TGTGCCAGCAGTTACTCAGGGCTGGAGACCCAGTACTTC; cdr3_aa: CASSYSGLETQYF
j_call: TRBJ2-7; v_call: TRBV7-2; cdr3_length: 18; d_call: -; clone_size: many; cdr3_nt: TGTGCCAGCAGCTTAGCCAAAGAGGCGGCAGGATTCGCCTACGAGCAGTACTTC; cdr3_aa: CASSLAKEAAGFAYEQYF
j_call: TRBJ1-5; v_call: TRBV18; cdr3_length: 15; d_call: -; clone_size: few; cdr3_nt: TGTGCCAGCTCACCACCGGACAGCCCCGGGGTGCCCCAGCATTTT; cdr3_aa: CASSPPDSPGVPQHF
j_call: TRBJ2-3; v_call: TRBV9; cdr3_length: 14; d_call: -; clone_size: -; cdr3_nt: TGTGCCAGCAGCGCCCAGACGAACACAGATACGCAGTATTTT; cdr3_aa: CASSAQTNTDTQYF
j_call: TRBJ2-2; v_call: TRBV5-1; cdr3_length: 14; d_call: -; clone_size: many; cdr3_nt: TGCGCCAGCAGCCCCCCTAATACAGATGGGGAGCTGTTTTTT; cdr3_aa: CASSPPNTDGELFF
j_call: TRBJ2-7; v_call: TRBV6-1; cdr3_length: 15; d_call: TRBD1; clone_size: few; cdr3_nt: TGTGCCAGCAGTAATGCATGGGGGACAGGGGACGAGCAGTACTTC; cdr3_aa: CASSNAWGTGDEQYF
j_call: TRBJ2-6; v_call: TRBV5-1; cdr3_length: 15; d_call: TRBD1; clone_size: few; cdr3_nt: TGCGCCAGCAGCCATCAGGGGGCTGGGGCCAACGTCCTGACTTTC; cdr3_aa: CASSHQGAGANVLTF
j_call: TRBJ2-5; v_call: TRBV28; cdr3_length: 16; d_call: TRBD2; clone_size: -; cdr3_nt: TGTGCCAGCAGTGCGGGGGGGGGACAGCCAGGGGAGACCCAGTACTTC; cdr3_aa: CASSAGGGQPGETQYF
j_call: TRBJ2-7; v_call: TRBV29-1; cdr3_length: 14; d_call: TRBD1; clone_size: many; cdr3_nt: TGCAGCGTTGGGGGACAGGGGGCGGTCCACGAGCAGTACTTC; cdr3_aa: CSVGGQGAVHEQYF
j_call: TRBJ2-5; v_call: TRBV28; cdr3_length: 14; d_call: -; clone_size: many; cdr3_nt: TGTGCCAGCAGTTTCGATAGGGGAGGAGAGACCCAGTACTTC; cdr3_aa: CASSFDRGGETQYF
j_call: TRBJ2-1; v_call: TRBV2; cdr3_length: 15; d_call: -; clone_size: medium-sized; cdr3_nt: TGTGCCAGCAGTGAATATCAGAGTTCCCACAATGAGCAGTTCTTC; cdr3_aa: CASSEYQSSHNEQFF
j_call: TRBJ2-3; v_call: TRBV6-9; cdr3_length: 16; d_call: -; clone_size: once; cdr3_nt: TGTGCCAGCAGTTATCGAAATAGGGCTAGCACAGATACGCAGTATTTT; cdr3_aa: CASSYRNRASTDTQYF
j_call: TRBJ2-1; v_call: TRBV20-1; cdr3_length: 15; d_call: TRBD2; clone_size: many; cdr3_nt: TGCAGTGCTAGGCCACATAGCGGGAGATACAATGAGCAGTTCTTC; cdr3_aa: CSARPHSGRYNEQFF
j_call: TRBJ1-2; v_call: TRBV2; cdr3_length: 13; d_call: -; clone_size: many; cdr3_nt: TGTGCCAGCACCTCCCTCGGGACGGATGGCTACACCTTC; cdr3_aa: CASTSLGTDGYTF